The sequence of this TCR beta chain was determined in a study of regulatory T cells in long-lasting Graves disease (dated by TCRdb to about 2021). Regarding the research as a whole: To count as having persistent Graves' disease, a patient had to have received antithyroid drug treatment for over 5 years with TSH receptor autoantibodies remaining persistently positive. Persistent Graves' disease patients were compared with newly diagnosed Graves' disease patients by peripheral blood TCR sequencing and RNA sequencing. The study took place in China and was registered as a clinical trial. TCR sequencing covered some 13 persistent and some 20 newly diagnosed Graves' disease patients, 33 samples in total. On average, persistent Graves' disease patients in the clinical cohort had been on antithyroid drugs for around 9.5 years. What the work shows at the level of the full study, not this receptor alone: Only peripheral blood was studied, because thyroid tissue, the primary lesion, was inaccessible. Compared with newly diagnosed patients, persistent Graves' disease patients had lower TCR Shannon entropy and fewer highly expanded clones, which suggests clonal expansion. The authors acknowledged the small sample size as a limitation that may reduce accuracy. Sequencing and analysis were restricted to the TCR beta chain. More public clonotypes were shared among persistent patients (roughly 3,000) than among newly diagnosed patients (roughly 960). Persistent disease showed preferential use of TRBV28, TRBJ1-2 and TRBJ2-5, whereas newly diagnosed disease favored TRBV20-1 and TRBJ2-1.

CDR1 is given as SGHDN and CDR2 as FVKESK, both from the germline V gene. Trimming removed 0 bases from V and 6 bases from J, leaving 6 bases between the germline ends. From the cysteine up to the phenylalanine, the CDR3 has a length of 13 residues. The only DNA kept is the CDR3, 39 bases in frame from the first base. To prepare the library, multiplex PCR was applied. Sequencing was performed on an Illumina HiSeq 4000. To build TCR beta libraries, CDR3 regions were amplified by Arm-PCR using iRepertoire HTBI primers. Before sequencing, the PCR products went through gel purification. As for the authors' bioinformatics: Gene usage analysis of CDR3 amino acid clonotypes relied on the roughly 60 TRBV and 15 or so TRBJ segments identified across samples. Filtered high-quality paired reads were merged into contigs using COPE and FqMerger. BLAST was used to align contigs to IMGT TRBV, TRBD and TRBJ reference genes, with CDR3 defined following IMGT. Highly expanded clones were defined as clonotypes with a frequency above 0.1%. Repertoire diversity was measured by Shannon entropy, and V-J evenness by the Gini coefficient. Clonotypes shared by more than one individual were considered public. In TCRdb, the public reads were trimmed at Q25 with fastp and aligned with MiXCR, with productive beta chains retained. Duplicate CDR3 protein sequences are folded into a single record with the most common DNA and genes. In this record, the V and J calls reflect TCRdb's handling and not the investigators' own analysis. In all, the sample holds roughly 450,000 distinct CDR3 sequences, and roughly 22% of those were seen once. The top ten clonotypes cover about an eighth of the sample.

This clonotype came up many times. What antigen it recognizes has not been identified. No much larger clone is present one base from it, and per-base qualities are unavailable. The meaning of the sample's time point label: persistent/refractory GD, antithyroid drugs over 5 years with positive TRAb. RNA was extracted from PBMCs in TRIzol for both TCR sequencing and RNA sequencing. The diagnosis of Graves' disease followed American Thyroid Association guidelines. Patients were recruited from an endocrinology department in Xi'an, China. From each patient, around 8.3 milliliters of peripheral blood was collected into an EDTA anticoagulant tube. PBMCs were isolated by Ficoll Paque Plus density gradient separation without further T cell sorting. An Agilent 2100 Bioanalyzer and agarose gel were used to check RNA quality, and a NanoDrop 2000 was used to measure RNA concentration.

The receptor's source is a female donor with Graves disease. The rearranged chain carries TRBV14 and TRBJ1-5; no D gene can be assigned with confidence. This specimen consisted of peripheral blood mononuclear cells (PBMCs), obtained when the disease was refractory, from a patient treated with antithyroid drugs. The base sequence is TGTGCCAGCAGCCAAGATGCGCTTCAGCCCCAGCATTTT. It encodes CASSQDALQPQHF.